Below are 12 T cell receptor beta chains sequenced from a single sample in a study of cytomegalovirus exposure and HLA in healthy donors. Vbeta (60) and Jbeta (13) primers were used in the PCR. Assay: immunoSEQ multiplex PCR; the TCRdb copy retains only in-frame clones and omits some. In the table there are tens of thousands of clones, over 75% of which are singletons. Specimen: PBMCs. These receptors originate from a man between 45 and 60 years old in good health and CMV-seronegative.

This clone occurred a few times. The chain joins TRBV30 to TRBJ2-7, with TRBD2 identical over 7 bases. The V segment lost 0 bases and the J segment 3 bases; nucleotides outside the gene matches: 8. The CDR3 has 15 amino acids. In germline, CDR1 is GTSNPN, CDR2 SVGIG (reference sequence). The CDR3 DNA is TGTGCCTGGAGTGTACTTATTGGGAGGGACTACGAGCAGTACTTC. Encoded protein: CAWSVLIGRDYEQYF.

This sequence joins TRBV7-8 and TRBJ2-5, with TRBD1 as a possible D gene (5 bases). Judging by the DNA end, TRBJ2-7 fits better; the J call may be wrong. Per the germline V gene, CDR1 is SGHVS and CDR2 is FQNEAQ. This CDR3 spans 15 amino acids. CDR3 nucleotide sequence: TGTGCCAGCAGCTTAGCGCTGTCAAGGGGCCACGAGCAGTACTTC. It translates to CASSLALSRGHEQYF.

The chain employs TRBV29-1 and TRBJ2-5, with 13 bases that match TRBD2. The ends lost 6 bases at V and 2 bases at J; junction bases unmatched: 9. The germline CDR1 and CDR2 sequences are SQVTM and ANQGSEA. The CDR3 has 16 amino acids. As DNA, the CDR3 is TGCAGCGTAATCAAACTAGCGGGAGGGGAGCAAGAGACCCAGTACTTC. Protein product: CSVIKLAGGEQETQYF. Full variable domain (remainder filled in from reference TRBV29-1 and TRBJ2-5): SAVISQKPSRDICQRGTSLTIQCQVDSQVTMMFWYRQQPGQSLTLIATANQGSEATYESGFVIDKFPISRPNLTFSTLTVSNMSPEDSSIYLCSVIKLAGGEQETQYFGPGTRLLVL.

The chain recombines TRBV5-4 with TRBJ2-5; 9 nucleotides line up with TRBD1. Looked up from germline, CDR1 is SGHNT and CDR2 is YYREEE (reference sequence). V lost 4 bases to trimming and J lost 4 bases; unmatched junction nucleotides: 11. This CDR3 has 16 amino acids. The CDR3 is CASSPTQGALGETQYF. In nucleotides, the CDR3 is TGTGCCAGCAGCCCAACACAGGGGGCGCTCGGAGAGACCCAGTACTTC.

This clone was seen repeatedly, ten times or more. The chain combines TRBV15 with TRBJ1-1, with D perhaps matching TRBD1 (5 bases). V was pared by 0 bases and J by 6 bases, with 14 bases between. CDR3 length: 15 amino acids. Germline-derived CDR1 and CDR2 are LNHNV and YYDKDF (reference sequence). This CDR3 is CATSRDLKGRAEAFF. The CDR3 DNA reads as TGTGCCACCAGCAGAGATCTTAAGGGGAGGGCTGAAGCTTTCTTT.

CDR3 nucleotide sequence: TGTGCTAGTGGTTTGGCAGGGGTCTCACAGGGGGCCATCACTGAAGCTTTCTTT. Translating gives CASGLAGVSQGAITEAFF. This rearrangement joins TRBV12-5 to TRBJ1-1; TRBD1 agrees at 9 bases. The V gene's germline CDR1 is LGHNT and CDR2 FRNRAP. The CDR3 totals 18 residues. V shed 1 base, J shed 4 bases, and the junction held 13 bases outside the gene matches.

This chain connects TRBV4-1 to TRBJ2-5, with D unresolved. The V end was cut by 1 base, the J end by 2 bases, with 8 bases between. The CDR3 contains 14 residues. Per germline, CDR1 MGHRA and CDR2 YSYEKL. The CDR3 DNA reads as TGCGCCAGCAGCCAAGTGGCTCGACAAGAGACCCAGTACTTC. As protein: CASSQVARQETQYF.

The chain has TRBV19 and TRBJ1-2; D not resolved. In germline, CDR1 is LNHDA, CDR2 SQIVND (reference sequence). V shed 6 bases and J shed 10 bases, with 12 bases lying between them. This CDR3 is built from 11 residues. CDR3 sequence reads: CASSTTPYYTF. For the CDR3, the DNA is TGTGCCAGTAGCACTACGCCGTACTACACCTTC. The full variable domain, in which reference TRBV19 and TRBJ1-2 provide the parts outside the CDR3, is DGGITQSPKYLFRKEGQNVTLSCEQNLNHDAMYWYRQDPGQGLRLIYYSQIVNDFQKGDIAEGYSVSREKKESFPLTVTSAQKNPTAFYLCASSTTPYYTFGSGTRLTVV.

The chain carries TRBV2 and TRBJ2-7; 12 bases align to TRBD2. The CDR3 loop spans 16 amino acids. V shed 5 bases and J 8 bases; nucleotides not matched to a gene: 13. CDR1 SNHLY and CDR2 FYNNEI come from the germline V gene. This CDR3 reads CASSQTSGRLPTKQYF. In DNA form, the CDR3 reads TGTGCCAGCAGTCAGACTAGCGGGAGACTACCTACGAAGCAGTACTTC.

The rearrangement links TRBV28 to TRBJ2-1, with 14 bases that match TRBD2. The CDR3 consists of 18 residues. The germline gives CDR1 MDHEN, CDR2 SYDVKM. Trimming removed 6 bases from V and 10 bases from J; junction bases left unmatched: 17. The CDR3 DNA reads as TGTGCCAGCAGCACACGGGTCGCGGGACTAGCGGGAGTAAAAGAGCAGTTCTTC. Its translation: CASSTRVAGLAGVKEQFF.

A remark on this clone: Other DNA sequences in this specimen translate into the identical CDR3. This chain connects TRBV6-5 to TRBJ2-5, with a weak D call TRBD2 (6 bases). Looked up from germline, CDR1 is MNHEY and CDR2 is SVGAGI. The CDR3 loop spans 15 amino acids. V lost 6 bases, J lost 4 bases, and 18 bases lay in between. CDR3 bases: TGTGCCAGCAGCTTCTCTCACCAGGGAGGAGAGACCCAGTACTTC. Its translation: CASSFSHQGGETQYF.

The genes are TRBV6-5 and TRBJ1-2; tentative D call: TRBD1 (6 bases). V was shortened by 4 bases and J by 4 bases, with 10 bases between the two germline ends. Germline CDR1 reads MNHEY; CDR2 reads SVGAGI. The CDR3 loop spans 13 amino acids. CDR3 coding DNA: TGTGCCAGCAGTTTATACAGGGCCTATGGCTACACCTTC. Translation gives CASSLYRAYGYTF.